This T cell receptor beta chain was identified during a study of shared clonotypes between healthy human individuals. Across the study: Each donor contributed plates that comprised three CD4 naive, three CD4 memory, two CD8 naive and one CD8 memory.

General observations from the study: It was the non-shared clonotypes that had lower generation probabilities than clonotypes shared by all four donors. Genetic and exposure-history diversity was limited by the small donor number.

Naive CD8 populations comprised CD45RO-negative cells positively selected for CCR7, excluding terminally differentiated effector memory CD45RA+ cells. Each sample came from a Caucasian adult donor living in Nashville, Tennessee. Assay used: immunoSEQ multiplex PCR; TCRdb lists only in-frame clones, some missing. The data show roughly 850,000 clones, approximately 96% seen once. Notes on this clone: The antigen is undetermined.

In germline, CDR1 is SEHNR, CDR2 FQNEAQ (reference sequence). V was pared by 5 bases and J by 5 bases, with 6 bases of the junction left unmatched. CDR3 size: 14 residues. The TCR comes from a man under 40 in good health. The chain couples TRBV7-9 to TRBJ2-7; 10 bases map to TRBD1. Sequences were obtained from naive CD8+ T cells sorted from blood. Written as DNA, the CDR3 is TGTGCCAGCAGCCCCCGGGACAGGGGTCACGAGCAGTACTTC. Residues: CASSPRDRGHEQYF.